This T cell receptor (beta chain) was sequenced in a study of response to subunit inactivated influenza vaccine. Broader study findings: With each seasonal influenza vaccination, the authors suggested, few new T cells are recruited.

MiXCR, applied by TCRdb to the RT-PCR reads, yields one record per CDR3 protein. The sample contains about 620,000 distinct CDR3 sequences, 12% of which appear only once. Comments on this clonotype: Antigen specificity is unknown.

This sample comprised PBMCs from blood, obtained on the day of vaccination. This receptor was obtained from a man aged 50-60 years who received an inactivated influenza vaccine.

The chain's CDR3 is CSARDSGLAAQEQFF. The CDR3 nucleotides read TGCAGTGCTAGAGATTCAGGACTAGCGGCACAAGAGCAGTTCTTC. V gene TRBV20-1 combines with J gene TRBJ2-1, with TRBD2 identical over 10 bases. The germline V gene has CDR1 DFQATT and CDR2 SNEGSKA (reference sequence). The CDR3 consists of 15 residues. Trimming cost V 0 bases and J 10 bases; bases outside gene matches: 9.